The clone carrying this T cell receptor beta chain turned up a few times. Its antigen is not known. The data originate from a study of response to subunit inactivated influenza vaccine. Germline loops: CDR1 SQVTM, CDR2 ANQGSEA. Trimming pared 0 bases from V and 5 bases from J, leaving 7 bases between. The CDR3 extends over 12 amino acids. TCRdb processed the RT-PCR reads anew with MiXCR; each CDR3 protein has one entry. The table lists roughly 520,000 distinct CDR3 sequences, around 25% of them singletons. Whole-study findings and limits: That few new T cells are recruited by each seasonal influenza vaccination was the authors' suggestion.

The sequencing here drew on CD4+ T cells sorted from PBMCs, taken 4 to 6 days after vaccination. This chain joins TRBV29-1 and TRBJ1-1; no clear D gene. The TCR sequence derives from a man in his fifties who received an inactivated influenza vaccine. For the CDR3, the DNA is TGCAGCGTTGAAGATGGTCTTACTGAAGCTTTCTTT. Its protein product is CSVEDGLTEAFF.